This entry lists 6 T cell receptor beta chains sequenced from one sample in a study of cytomegalovirus exposure and HLA in healthy donors. Primers included in the PCR were 60 Vbeta and 13 Jbeta primers. Libraries were prepared by immunoSEQ multiplex PCR; TCRdb keeps only in-frame clonotypes and omits some of them. This table has about 70,000 clones, around 70% appearing once. Material for sequencing was PBMCs. These receptors came from a woman aged 25 to 39 in good health and CMV-seronegative.

The chain couples TRBV28 to TRBJ2-3; no clear D. The CDR3 extends over 12 amino acids. V was trimmed by 6 bases and J by 4 bases, leaving 8 bases between them. Germline values: CDR1 MDHEN, CDR2 SYDVKM. The CDR3 loop reads CASSSTADTQYF. The CDR3, as DNA: TGTGCCAGCAGCTCTACCGCAGATACGCAGTATTTT.

This clone was recorded a few times. The chain couples TRBV5-8 to TRBJ1-3, with D possibly being TRBD1 (5 bases). Germline CDR1 SGHTS, CDR2 YDEGEE. The CDR3 is made up of 15 amino acids. The V end lost 0 bases, the J end lost 2 bases, and 9 bases lay between the germline ends. The CDR3 reads CASSLAGGAGNTIYF. CDR3 sequence (DNA): TGTGCCAGCAGCTTGGCCGGGGGGGCTGGAAACACCATATATTTT.

The chain links TRBV15 to TRBJ1-3; 7 bases align to TRBD1. The trim removed 0 bases at V and 2 bases at J, leaving 4 bases unmatched. The CDR3 extends over 16 amino acids. Germline V lookup: CDR1 LNHNV, CDR2 YYDKDF (reference sequence). This CDR3 reads CATSRDPQGAGNTIYF. As DNA, the CDR3 is TGTGCCACCAGCAGAGATCCCCAGGGGGCTGGAAACACCATATATTTT.

The V call is TRBV7-3, the J call TRBJ2-1; 10 bases fit TRBD2. CDR3 length: 15 amino acids. J gave up 2 bases and V 5 bases, and 3 bases lay outside the gene matches. The germline gives CDR1 SGHTA, CDR2 FQGTGA. The CDR3 DNA reads TGTGCCAGCAGCCTCGGGACTAGCGCCTACAATGAGCAGTTCTTC. Its translation: CASSLGTSAYNEQFF.

This clone has only a few counts. V gene TRBV6-1 combines with J gene TRBJ1-1, with a tentative D call TRBD1 (6 bases). CDR1 and CDR2 (germline): MNHNS, SASEGT. This CDR3 is 12 amino acids long. Trimming removed 6 bases at V and 8 bases at J, with 13 bases between. CDR3 DNA sequence: TGTGCCAGCAGCGGACAGCCCCACGAAGCTTTCTTT. Translation: CASSGQPHEAFF.

The rearrangement joins TRBV4-2 to TRBJ2-5, with D perhaps matching TRBD2 (5 bases). V lost 0 bases to trimming and J lost 5 bases, with 13 bases between them. Germline V gene data show CDR1 as LGHNA and CDR2 as YNFKEQ. This CDR3 comprises 15 residues. Here the CDR3 DNA reads TGTGCCAGCAGCCAAGATAGGGCTAGCCTTGAGACCCAGTACTTC. It specifies CASSQDRASLETQYF.